This T cell receptor (beta chain) was recorded in a study of shared clonotypes between healthy human individuals. The method was immunoSEQ multiplex PCR; TCRdb's version includes in-frame clones alone and lacks a portion of them. The sample contains 2 million to 3 million clones, more than 80% of which appear only once. The germline gives CDR1 MNHNY, CDR2 SVGAGI (reference sequence). CDR3 size: 16 residues. After removal of 4 bases from V and 5 bases from J, the junction contained 7 bases not matched to a gene. This chain links TRBV6-6 with TRBJ2-2; 10 nucleotides match TRBD2. The receptor's source is a man between 18 and 35 years old in good health. Source material: naive CD4+ T cells sorted from blood. Subset: CD45RA+ positively selected. The CDR3 DNA sequence: TGTGCCAGCAGTTCGCTAGCGGGAGTGGAAACCGGGGAGCTGTTTTTT. This encodes CASSSLAGVETGELFF.